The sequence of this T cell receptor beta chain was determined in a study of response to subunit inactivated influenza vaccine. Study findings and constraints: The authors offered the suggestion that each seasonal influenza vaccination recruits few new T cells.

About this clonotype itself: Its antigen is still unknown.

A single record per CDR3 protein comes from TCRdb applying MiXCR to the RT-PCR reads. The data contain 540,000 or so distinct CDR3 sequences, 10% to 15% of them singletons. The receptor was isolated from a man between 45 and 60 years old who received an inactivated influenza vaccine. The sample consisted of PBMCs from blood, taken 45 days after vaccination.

Here the CDR3 DNA reads TGCGCCAGCAGTGCGGGACACAATGCCCCCGGGGAGCTGTTTTTT. It codes for CASSAGHNAPGELFF. This chain uses TRBV5-1 with TRBJ2-2, with D possibly being TRBD1 or TRBD2 (6 bases each). Trimming shortened V by 5 bases and J by 6 bases, and 17 bases separated the two germline ends. This CDR3 spans 15 amino acids. From germline, CDR1 is SGHRS and CDR2 YFSETQ. The entire variable domain, with the rest obtained from reference TRBV5-1 and TRBJ2-2, is as follows: KAGVTQTPRYLIKTRGQQVTLSCSPISGHRSVSWYQQTPGQGLQFLFEYFSETQRNKGNFPGRFSGRQFSNSRSEMNVSTLELGDSALYLCASSAGHNAPGELFFGEGSRLTVL.